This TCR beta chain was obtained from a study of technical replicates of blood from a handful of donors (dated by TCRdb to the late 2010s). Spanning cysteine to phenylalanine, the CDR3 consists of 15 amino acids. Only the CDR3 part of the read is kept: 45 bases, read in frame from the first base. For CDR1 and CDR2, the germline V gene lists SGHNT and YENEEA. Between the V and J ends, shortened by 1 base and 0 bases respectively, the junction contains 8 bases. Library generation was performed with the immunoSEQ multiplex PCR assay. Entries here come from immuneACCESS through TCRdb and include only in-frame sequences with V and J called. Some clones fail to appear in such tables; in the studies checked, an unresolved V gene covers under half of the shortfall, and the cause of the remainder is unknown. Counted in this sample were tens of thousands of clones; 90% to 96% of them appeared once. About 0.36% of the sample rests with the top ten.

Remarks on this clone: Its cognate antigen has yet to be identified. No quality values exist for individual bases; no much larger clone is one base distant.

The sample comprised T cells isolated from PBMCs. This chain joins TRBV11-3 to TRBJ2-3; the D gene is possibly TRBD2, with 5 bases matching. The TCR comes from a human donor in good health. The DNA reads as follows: TGTGCCAGCAGCTTAGTTAGGACTAGCACAGATACGCAGTATTTT. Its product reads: CASSLVRTSTDTQYF.